The sequence of this T cell receptor (beta chain) was determined in a study of T cell responses to AZD1222 COVID-19 vaccine. Sequencing used immunoSEQ multiplex PCR; TCRdb keeps in-frame clones, though not all of them. Seen here are about 140,000 clones, approximately 93% observed once, and the top ten hold 5.1%. Germline CDR1 LGHDT, CDR2 YNNKEL (reference sequence). The V and J ends lost 1 base and 4 bases, in that order; junction bases with no gene match: 10. CDR3 size: 17 residues. V and J are TRBV3-1 (or the pseudogene TRBV3-2) and TRBJ2-3; the match to TRBD1 covers 8 bases. The TCR sequence derives from an adult in good health. The starting material was peripheral blood, obtained on day 0 of AZD1222 vaccination. CDR3 sequence: CASSQGWRTGRADTQYF. CDR3 DNA sequence: TGTGCCAGCAGCCAAGGATGGAGGACAGGGCGGGCAGATACGCAGTATTTT.